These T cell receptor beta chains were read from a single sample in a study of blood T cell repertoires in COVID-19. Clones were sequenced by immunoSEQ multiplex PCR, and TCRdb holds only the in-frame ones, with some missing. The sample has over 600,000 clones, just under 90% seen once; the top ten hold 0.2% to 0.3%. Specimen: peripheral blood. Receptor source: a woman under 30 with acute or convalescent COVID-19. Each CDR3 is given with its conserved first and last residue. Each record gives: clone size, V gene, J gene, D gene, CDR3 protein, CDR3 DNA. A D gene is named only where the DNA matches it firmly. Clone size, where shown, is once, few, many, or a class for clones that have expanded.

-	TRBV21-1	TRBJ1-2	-	CASSNGSGGSGDYGYTF	TGTGCCAGCAGCAATGGATCAGGGGGCTCGGGAGACTATGGCTACACCTTC
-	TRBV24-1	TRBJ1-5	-	CATSDLGVGQISQHRPQHF	TGTGCCACCAGTGATTTAGGTGTTGGGCAAATAAGCCAGCATCGGCCCCAGCATTTT
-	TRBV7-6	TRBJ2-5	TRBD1	CASSLGTAFSQETQYF	TGTGCCAGCAGCCTCGGGACAGCTTTTAGCCAAGAGACCCAGTACTTC
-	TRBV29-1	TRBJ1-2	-	CSVEGQNYGYTF	TGCAGCGTTGAAGGGCAGAACTATGGCTACACCTTC
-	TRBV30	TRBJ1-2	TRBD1	CAWGDRGHTF	TGTGCCTGGGGGGACAGGGGGCACACCTTC
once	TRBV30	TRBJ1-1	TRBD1	CAWSETGGRKNTEAFF	TGTGCCTGGAGTGAAACAGGGGGCAGGAAGAACACTGAAGCTTTCTTT
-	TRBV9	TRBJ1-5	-	CASSGKGGGYSNQPQHF	TGTGCCAGCAGCGGAAAGGGTGGAGGGTATAGCAATCAGCCCCAGCATTTT
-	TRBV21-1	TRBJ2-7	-	CASSKVDTPHEQYF	TGTGCCAGCAGCAAAGTGGACACCCCCCACGAGCAGTACTTC
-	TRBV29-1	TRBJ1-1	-	CSAKVQVEAFF	TGCAGCGCCAAAGTACAGGTTGAAGCTTTCTTT
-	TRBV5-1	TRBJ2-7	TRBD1	CASSLLRTGGYEQYF	TGCGCCAGCAGCCTACTACGGACAGGGGGCTACGAGCAGTACTTC
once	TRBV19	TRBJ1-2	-	CASRGPLSHGYTF	TGTGCCAGTAGGGGGCCTCTCTCCCATGGCTACACCTTC
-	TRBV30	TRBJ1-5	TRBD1	CAWRHPSTGGNQPQHF	TGTGCCTGGAGGCATCCCTCGACAGGGGGGAATCAGCCCCAGCATTTT
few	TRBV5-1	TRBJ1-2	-	CASSLRQGQGYTF	TGCGCCAGCAGCCTACGGCAGGGGCAAGGCTACACCTTC
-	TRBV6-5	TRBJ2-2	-	CASSYDIGVTGELFF	TGTGCCAGCAGTTATGACATCGGCGTCACCGGGGAGCTGTTTTTT
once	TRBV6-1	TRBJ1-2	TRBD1	CASSEADRESGGYTF	TGTGCCAGCAGTGAAGCGGACAGGGAGTCGGGTGGCTACACCTTC
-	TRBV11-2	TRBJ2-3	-	CASTTVAYTDTQYF	TGTGCCAGCACCACGGTAGCTTACACAGATACGCAGTATTTT
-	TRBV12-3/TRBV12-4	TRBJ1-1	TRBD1	CASTMTGEAFF	TGTGCCAGCACCATGACAGGGGAAGCTTTCTTT
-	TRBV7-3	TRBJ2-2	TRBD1	CASSFGQGDAGELFF	TGTGCCAGCAGCTTTGGGCAGGGGGATGCCGGGGAGCTGTTTTTT
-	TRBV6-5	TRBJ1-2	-	CASSTDRSYNYGYTF	TGTGCCAGCAGTACCGACAGAAGCTATAACTATGGCTACACCTTC
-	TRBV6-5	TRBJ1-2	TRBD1	CASSPGQTNGYTF	TGTGCCAGCAGCCCGGGACAGACCAATGGCTACACCTTC
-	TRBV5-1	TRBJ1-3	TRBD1	CASSPGQGANTIYF	TGCGCCAGCAGTCCGGGACAGGGGGCAAACACCATATATTTT
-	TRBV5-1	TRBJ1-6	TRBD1	CASSSSDRGLVSPLHF	TGCGCCAGCAGCTCCTCGGACAGGGGGCTCGTGTCACCCCTCCACTTT
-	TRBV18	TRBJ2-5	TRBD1	CASSPDRGTTQYF	TGTGCCAGCTCTCCGGACAGGGGAACGACCCAGTACTTC
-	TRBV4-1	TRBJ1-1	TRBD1	CASSQGQGTEAFF	TGCGCCAGCAGCCAAGGACAGGGCACTGAAGCTTTCTTT
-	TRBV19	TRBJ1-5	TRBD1	CATNPTGGRQPQHF	TGTGCCACCAACCCCACAGGGGGGCGTCAGCCCCAGCATTTT
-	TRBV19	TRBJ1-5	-	CASSIRQVYRNQPQHF	TGTGCCAGTAGTATCAGGCAGGTTTATCGCAATCAGCCCCAGCATTTT
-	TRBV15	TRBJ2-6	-	CATSGNRSSGANVLTF	TGTGCCACCAGCGGAAACAGGAGCTCTGGGGCCAACGTCCTGACTTTC